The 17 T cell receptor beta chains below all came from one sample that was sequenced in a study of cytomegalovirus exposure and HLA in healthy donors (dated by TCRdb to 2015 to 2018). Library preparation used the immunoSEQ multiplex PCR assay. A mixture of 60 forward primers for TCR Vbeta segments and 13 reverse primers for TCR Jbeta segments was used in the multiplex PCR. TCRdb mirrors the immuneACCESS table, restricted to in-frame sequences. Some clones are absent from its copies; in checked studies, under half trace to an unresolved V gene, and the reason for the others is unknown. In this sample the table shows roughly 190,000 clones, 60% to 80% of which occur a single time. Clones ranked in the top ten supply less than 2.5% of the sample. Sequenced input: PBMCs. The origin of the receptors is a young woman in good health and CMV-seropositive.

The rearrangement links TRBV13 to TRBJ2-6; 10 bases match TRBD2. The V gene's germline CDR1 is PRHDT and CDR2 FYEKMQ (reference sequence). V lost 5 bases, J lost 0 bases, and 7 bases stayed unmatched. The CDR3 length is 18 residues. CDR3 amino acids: CASSSGLAVYSGANVLTF. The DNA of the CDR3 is TGTGCCAGCAGCAGCGGACTAGCGGTCTACTCTGGGGCCAACGTCCTGACTTTC.

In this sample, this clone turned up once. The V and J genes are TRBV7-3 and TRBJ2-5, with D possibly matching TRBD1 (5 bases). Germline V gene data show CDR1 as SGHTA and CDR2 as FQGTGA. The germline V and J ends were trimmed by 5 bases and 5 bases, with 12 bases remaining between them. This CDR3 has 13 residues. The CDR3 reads CASSPTKGETQYF. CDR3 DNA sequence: TGTGCCAGCAGCCCAACAAAGGGGGAGACCCAGTACTTC.

CDR3 coding DNA: TGTGCCAGCAGGGACAGGGGGCGAACTGAAGCTTTCTTT. It encodes CASRDRGRTEAFF. V and J are TRBV6-1 and TRBJ1-1; 11 bases map to TRBD1. The V gene's germline CDR1 is MNHNS and CDR2 SASEGT. The CDR3 extends over 13 amino acids. Losses at the gene ends were 6 bases for V and 5 bases for J; bases not matched to a gene: 2.

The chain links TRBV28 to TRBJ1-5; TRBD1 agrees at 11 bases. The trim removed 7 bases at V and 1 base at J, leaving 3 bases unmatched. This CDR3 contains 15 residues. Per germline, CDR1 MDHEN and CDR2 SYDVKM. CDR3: CASTRDRGSNQPQHF. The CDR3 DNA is TGTGCCAGCACCCGGGACAGGGGGAGCAATCAGCCCCAGCATTTT.

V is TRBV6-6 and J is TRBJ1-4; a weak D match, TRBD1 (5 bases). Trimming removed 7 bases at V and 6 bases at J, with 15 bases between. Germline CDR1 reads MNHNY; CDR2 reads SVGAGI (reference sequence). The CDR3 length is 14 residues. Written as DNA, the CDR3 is TGTGCCAGCACCGTCGGGGGGATGTATGAAAAACTGTTTTTT. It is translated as CASTVGGMYEKLFF.

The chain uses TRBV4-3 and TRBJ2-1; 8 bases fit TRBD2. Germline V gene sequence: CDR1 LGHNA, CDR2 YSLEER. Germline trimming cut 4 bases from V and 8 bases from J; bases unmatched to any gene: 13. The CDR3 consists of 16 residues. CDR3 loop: CASSRQIGTRVHEQFF. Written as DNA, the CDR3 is TGCGCCAGCAGCCGACAAATCGGGACTAGGGTCCATGAGCAGTTCTTC.

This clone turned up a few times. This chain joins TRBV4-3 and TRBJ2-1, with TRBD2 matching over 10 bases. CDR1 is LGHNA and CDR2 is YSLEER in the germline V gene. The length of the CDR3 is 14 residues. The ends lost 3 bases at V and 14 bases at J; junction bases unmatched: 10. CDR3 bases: TGCGCCAGCAGCCAGGAAGCTAGCGGGGGCCGGAAGTTCTTC. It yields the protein CASSQEASGGRKFF.

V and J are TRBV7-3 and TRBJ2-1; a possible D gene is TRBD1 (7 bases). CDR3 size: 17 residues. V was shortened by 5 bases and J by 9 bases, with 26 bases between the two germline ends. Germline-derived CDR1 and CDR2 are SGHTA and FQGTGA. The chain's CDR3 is CASSRRLGTEPGSEQFF. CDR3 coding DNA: TGTGCCAGCAGCCGAAGGTTAGGGACAGAGCCCGGGAGTGAGCAGTTCTTC.

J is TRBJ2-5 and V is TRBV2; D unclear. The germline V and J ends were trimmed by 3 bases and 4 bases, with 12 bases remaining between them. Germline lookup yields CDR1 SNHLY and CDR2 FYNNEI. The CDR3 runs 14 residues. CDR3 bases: TGTGCCAGCAGTGACAGATTCCTCACAGAGACCCAGTACTTC. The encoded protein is CASSDRFLTETQYF.

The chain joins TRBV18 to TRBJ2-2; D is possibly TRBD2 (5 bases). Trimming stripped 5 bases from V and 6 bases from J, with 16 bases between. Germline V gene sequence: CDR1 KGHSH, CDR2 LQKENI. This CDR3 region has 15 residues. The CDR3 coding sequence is TGTGCCAGCTCATCAGACGCTAGCCACCCCGGGGAGCTGTTTTTT. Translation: CASSSDASHPGELFF.

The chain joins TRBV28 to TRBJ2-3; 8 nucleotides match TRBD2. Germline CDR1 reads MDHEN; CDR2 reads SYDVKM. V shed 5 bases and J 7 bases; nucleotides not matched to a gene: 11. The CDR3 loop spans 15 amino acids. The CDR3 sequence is CASSRPGLGSYTQYF. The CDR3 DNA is TGTGCCAGCAGTCGTCCGGGACTAGGGTCTTATACGCAGTATTTT.

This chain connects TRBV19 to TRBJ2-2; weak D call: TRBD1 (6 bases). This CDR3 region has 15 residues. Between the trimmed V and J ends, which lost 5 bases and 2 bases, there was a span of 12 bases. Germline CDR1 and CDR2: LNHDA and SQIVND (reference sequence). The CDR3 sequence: CASSVQGLNTGELFF. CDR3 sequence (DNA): TGTGCCAGTAGTGTACAGGGTTTAAACACCGGGGAGCTGTTTTTT.

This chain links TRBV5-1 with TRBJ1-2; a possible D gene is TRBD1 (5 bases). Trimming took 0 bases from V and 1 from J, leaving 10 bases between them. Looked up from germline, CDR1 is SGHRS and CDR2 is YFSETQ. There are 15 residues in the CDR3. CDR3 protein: CASSLEAGNNYGYTF. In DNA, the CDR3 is TGCGCCAGCAGCTTGGAGGCAGGGAATAACTATGGCTACACCTTC. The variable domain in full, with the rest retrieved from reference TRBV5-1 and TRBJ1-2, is KAGVTQTPRYLIKTRGQQVTLSCSPISGHRSVSWYQQTPGQGLQFLFEYFSETQRNKGNFPGRFSGRQFSNSRSEMNVSTLELGDSALYLCASSLEAGNNYGYTFGSGTRLTVV.

CDR3 in DNA: TGTGCCAGCAGCCTGGGACTAGCGGGGCCTTACGAGCAGTACTTC. Protein: CASSLGLAGPYEQYF. The rearrangement uses TRBV7-9 and TRBJ2-7; 13 bases match TRBD2. Trimming removed 5 bases from V and 4 bases from J; junction bases left unmatched: 5. The CDR3 is 15 residues long. Germline CDR1 is SEHNR and CDR2 is FQNEAQ (reference sequence).

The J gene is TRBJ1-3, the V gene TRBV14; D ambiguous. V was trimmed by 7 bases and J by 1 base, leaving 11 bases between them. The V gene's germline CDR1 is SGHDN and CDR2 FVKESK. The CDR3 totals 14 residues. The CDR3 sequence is CASTREHSGNTIYF. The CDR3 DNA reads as TGTGCCAGCACGCGGGAACATTCTGGAAACACCATATATTTT.

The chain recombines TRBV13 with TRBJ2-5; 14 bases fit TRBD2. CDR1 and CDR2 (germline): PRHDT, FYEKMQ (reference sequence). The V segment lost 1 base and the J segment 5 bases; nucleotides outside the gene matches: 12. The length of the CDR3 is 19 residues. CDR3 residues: CASSLVAGTSGGMRETQYF. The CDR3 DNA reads TGTGCCAGCAGCTTAGTGGCCGGGACTAGCGGGGGTATGAGGGAGACCCAGTACTTC.

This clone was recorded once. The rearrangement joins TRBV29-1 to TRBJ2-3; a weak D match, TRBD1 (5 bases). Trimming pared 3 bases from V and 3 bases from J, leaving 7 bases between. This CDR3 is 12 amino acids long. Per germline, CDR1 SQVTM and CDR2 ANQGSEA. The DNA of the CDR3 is TGCAGCGTTGACCAGGGAACAGATACGCAGTATTTT. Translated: CSVDQGTDTQYF.